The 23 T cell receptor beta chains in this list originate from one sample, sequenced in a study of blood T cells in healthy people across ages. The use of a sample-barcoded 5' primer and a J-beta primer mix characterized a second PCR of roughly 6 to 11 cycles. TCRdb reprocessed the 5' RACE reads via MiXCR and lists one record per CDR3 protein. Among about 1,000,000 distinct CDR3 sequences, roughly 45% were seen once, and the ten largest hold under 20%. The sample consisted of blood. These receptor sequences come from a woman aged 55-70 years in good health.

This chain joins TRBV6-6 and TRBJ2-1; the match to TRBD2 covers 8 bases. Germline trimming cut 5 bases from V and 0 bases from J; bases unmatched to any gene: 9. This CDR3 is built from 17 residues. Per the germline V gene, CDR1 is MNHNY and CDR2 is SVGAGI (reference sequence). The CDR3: CASSRKLAAISYNEQFF. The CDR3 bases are TGTGCCAGCAGTCGAAAACTAGCGGCCATCTCCTACAATGAGCAGTTCTTC.

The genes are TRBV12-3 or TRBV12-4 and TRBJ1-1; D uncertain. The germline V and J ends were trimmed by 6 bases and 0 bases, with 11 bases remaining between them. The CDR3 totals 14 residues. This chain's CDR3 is CASRMALLNTEAFF. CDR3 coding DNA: TGTGCCAGCAGGATGGCGCTACTGAACACTGAAGCTTTCTTT.

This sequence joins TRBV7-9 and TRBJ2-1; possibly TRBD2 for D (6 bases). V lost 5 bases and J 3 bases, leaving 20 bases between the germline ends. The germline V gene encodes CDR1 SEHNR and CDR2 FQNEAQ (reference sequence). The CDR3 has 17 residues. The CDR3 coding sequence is TGTGCCAGCAGCCCGCGGAGTAGCGGCGACCTCTACAATGAGCAGTTCTTC. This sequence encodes CASSPRSSGDLYNEQFF.

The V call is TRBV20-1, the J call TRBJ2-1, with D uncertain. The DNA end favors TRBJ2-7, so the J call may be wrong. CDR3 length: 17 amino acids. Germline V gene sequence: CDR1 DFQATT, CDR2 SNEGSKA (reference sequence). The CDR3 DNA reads TGCAGTGCTAGAGAATTTGCCGGGCCCGGCTCCTACAATGAGCAGTACTTC. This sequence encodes CSAREFAGPGSYNEQYF.

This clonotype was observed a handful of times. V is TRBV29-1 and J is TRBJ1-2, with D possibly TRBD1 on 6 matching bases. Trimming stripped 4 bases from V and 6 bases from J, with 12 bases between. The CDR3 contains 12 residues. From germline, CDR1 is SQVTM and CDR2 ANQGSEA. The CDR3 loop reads CSVGRGSHGYTF. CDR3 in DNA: TGCAGCGTTGGGAGGGGGAGCCATGGCTACACCTTC.

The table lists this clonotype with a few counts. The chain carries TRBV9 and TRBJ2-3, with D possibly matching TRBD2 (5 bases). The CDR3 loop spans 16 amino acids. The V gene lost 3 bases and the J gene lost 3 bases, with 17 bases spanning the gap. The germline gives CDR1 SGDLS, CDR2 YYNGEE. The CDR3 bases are TGTGCCAGCAGCGCCGGGGATCTAAGAGGGACAGATACGCAGTATTTT. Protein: CASSAGDLRGTDTQYF.

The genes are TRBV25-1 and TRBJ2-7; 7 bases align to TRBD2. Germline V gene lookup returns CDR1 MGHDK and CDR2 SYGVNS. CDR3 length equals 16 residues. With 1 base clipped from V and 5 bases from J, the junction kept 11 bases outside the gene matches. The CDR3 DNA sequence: TGTGCCAGCAGTGAATCTCGACTAGCTAGGATTGACGAGCAGTACTTC. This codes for CASSESRLARIDEQYF.

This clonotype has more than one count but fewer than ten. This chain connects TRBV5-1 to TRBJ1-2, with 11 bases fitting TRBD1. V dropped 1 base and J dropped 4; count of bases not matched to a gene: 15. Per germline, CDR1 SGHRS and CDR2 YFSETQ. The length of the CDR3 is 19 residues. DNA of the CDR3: TGCGCCAGCAGCTTGTGGACACCTAGGACAGGGGGCGCAACCTATGGCTACACCTTC. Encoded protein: CASSLWTPRTGGATYGYTF.

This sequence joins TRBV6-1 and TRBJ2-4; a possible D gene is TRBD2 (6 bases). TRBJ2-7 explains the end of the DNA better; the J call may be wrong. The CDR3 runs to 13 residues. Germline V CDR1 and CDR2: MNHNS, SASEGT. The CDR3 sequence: CASRERATYEQYF. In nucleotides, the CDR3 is TGTGCCAGCAGGGAGCGGGCAACCTACGAGCAGTACTTC.

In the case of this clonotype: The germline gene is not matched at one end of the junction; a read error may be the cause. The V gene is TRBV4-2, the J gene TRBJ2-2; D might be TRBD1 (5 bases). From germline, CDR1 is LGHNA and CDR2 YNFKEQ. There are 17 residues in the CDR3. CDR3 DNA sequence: TGTGCCAGCAGTCAAGATAGTGGGGCGGATGGCACCGGGGAGCTGTTTTTT. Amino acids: CASSQDSGADGTGELFF.

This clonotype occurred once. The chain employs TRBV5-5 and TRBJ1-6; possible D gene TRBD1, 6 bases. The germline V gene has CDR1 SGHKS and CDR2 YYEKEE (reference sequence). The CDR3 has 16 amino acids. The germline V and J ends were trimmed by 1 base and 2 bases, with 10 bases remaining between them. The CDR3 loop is CASSLSWDTYNSPLHF. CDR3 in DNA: TGTGCCAGCAGCTTGTCGTGGGACACCTATAATTCACCCCTCCACTTT.

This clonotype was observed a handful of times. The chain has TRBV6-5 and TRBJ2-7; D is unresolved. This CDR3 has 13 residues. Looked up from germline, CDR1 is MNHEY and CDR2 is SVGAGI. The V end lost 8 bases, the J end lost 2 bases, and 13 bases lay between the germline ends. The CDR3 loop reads CASASSYTYEQYF. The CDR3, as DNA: TGTGCCAGCGCCAGCAGTTACACCTACGAGCAGTACTTC.

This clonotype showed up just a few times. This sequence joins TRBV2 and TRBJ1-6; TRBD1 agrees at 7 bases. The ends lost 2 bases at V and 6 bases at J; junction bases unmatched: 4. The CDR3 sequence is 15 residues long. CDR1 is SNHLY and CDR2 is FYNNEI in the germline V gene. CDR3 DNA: TGTGCCAGCAGTGAAACTGCAGGGGGTAATTCACCCCTCCACTTT. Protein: CASSETAGGNSPLHF.

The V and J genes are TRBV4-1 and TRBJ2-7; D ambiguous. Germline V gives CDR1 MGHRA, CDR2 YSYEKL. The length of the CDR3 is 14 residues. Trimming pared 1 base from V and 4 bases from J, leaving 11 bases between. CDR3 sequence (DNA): TGCGCCAGCAGCCAAGGAGGTACCACTTACGAGCAGTACTTC. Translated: CASSQGGTTYEQYF.

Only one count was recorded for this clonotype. CDR3 bases: TGCAGTGCTAGAGATCCGGCGGGACTAGTGGCCGATACGCAGTATTTT. This codes for CSARDPAGLVADTQYF. The chain couples TRBV20-1 to TRBJ2-3; 8 nucleotides align to TRBD2. Germline values: CDR1 DFQATT, CDR2 SNEGSKA (reference sequence). The CDR3 runs to 16 residues. The ends lost 0 bases at V and 6 bases at J; junction bases unmatched: 11.

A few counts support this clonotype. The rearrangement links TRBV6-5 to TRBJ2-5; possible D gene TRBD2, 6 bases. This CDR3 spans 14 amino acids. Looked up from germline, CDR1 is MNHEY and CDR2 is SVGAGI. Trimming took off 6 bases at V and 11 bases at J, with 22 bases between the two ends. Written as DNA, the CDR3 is TGTGCCAGCAGCACCGGGGGAGGTTTAAGTGAGCAGTACTTC. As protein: CASSTGGGLSEQYF.

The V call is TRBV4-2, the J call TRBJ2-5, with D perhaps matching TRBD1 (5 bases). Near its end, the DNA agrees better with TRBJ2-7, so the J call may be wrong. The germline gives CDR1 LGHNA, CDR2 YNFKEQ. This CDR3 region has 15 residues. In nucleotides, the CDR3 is TGTGCCAGCAGCCAAGCCTCGCAGGGTGACTACGAGCAGTACTTC. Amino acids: CASSQASQGDYEQYF.

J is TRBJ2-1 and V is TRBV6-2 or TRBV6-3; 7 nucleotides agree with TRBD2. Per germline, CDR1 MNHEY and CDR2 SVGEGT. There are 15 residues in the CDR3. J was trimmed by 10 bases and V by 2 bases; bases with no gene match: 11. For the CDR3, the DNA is TGTGCCAGCAGTTACACATATGCGGGAGCGGGGGAGCAGTTCTTC. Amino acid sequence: CASSYTYAGAGEQFF.

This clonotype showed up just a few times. Here the CDR3 DNA reads TGTGCCAGCAGCCAAGGACAGGGATATAGCGATGAGCAGTTCTTC. This translates into CASSQGQGYSDEQFF. The gene calls are TRBV4-2 and TRBJ2-1; 7 bases fit TRBD1. Trimming removed 1 base from V and 8 bases from J; junction bases left unmatched: 8. Germline-derived CDR1 and CDR2 are LGHNA and YNFKEQ. This CDR3 has 15 amino acids.

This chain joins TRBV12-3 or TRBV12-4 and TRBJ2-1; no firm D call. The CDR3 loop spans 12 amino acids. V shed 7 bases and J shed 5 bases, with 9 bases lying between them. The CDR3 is CASMGSDNEQFF. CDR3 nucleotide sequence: TGTGCCAGCATGGGAAGTGACAATGAGCAGTTCTTC.

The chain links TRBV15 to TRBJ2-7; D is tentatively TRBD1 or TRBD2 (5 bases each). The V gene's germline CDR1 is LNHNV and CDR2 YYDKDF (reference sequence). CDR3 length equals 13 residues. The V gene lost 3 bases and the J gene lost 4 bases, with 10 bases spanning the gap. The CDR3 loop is CATSRTERYEQYF. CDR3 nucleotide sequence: TGTGCCACCAGCAGGACAGAGCGGTACGAGCAGTACTTC.

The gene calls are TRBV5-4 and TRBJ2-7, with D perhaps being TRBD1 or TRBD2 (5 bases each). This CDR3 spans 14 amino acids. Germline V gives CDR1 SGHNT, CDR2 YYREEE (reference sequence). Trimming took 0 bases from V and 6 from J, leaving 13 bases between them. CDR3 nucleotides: TGTGCCAGCAGCTTGGTCGGGACGGCCGTCGAGCAGTACTTC. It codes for CASSLVGTAVEQYF.

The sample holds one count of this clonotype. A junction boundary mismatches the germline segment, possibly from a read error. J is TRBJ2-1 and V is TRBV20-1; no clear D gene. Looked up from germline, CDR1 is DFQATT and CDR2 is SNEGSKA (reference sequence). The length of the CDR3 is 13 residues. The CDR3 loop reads CNARSGWDNEQFF. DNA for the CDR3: TGCAATGCTAGGTCAGGATGGGACAATGAGCAGTTCTTC.